These 5 T cell receptor beta chains were all obtained from the same sample, sequenced in a study of graft-versus-host responses after intestinal transplantation. Using immunoSEQ multiplex PCR, the repertoire was profiled, and TCRdb retains in-frame clones only, with some absent. This sample has about 120,000 clones; 90% occur once, and the top ten carry about 0.18%. Antigen specificity for these receptors is unknown. Sequencing used unstimulated CD4+ T cells sorted from spleen or lymph node cells, obtained before intestinal transplant. The receptors were gathered from a human donor who received an intestinal transplant.

The chain combines TRBV28 with TRBJ2-7, with 8 nucleotides matching TRBD1. CDR3 length equals 16 residues. Germline values: CDR1 MDHEN, CDR2 SYDVKM. The V segment lost 2 bases and the J segment 0 bases; nucleotides outside the gene matches: 6. Here the CDR3 reads CASSLPPTGASYEQYF. CDR3 nucleotides: TGTGCCAGCAGTTTACCCCCGACAGGGGCCTCCTACGAGCAGTACTTC. Looking up the rest from reference TRBV28 and TRBJ2-7 gives the full variable domain: DVKVTQSSRYLVKRTGEKVFLECVQDMDHENMFWYRQDPGLGLRLIYFSYDVKMKEKGDIPEGYSVSREKKERFSLILESASTNQTSMYLCASSLPPTGASYEQYFGPGTRLTVT.

The V call is TRBV29-1, the J call TRBJ1-1, with 7 bases that match TRBD1. Trimming removed 6 bases from V and 6 bases from J; junction bases left unmatched: 4. The length of the CDR3 is 11 residues. Germline-derived CDR1 and CDR2 are SQVTM and ANQGSEA. The CDR3 sequence is CSVTGISEAFF. CDR3 bases: TGCAGCGTGACAGGGATCTCTGAAGCTTTCTTT.

The chain links TRBV18 to TRBJ1-1; D unclear. The CDR3 covers 14 residues. Deletions cut 4 bases from V and 8 bases from J, with 17 bases between. CDR1 is KGHSH, CDR2 LQKENI, per germline. CDR3 nucleotides: TGTGCCAGCTCACTGTGGGAGTCAAAGAGCGAAGCTTTCTTT. Translating gives CASSLWESKSEAFF.

The chain joins TRBV27 to TRBJ1-2; TRBD1 agrees at 9 bases. J was trimmed by 0 bases and V by 8 bases; bases with no gene match: 1. The germline CDR1 and CDR2 sequences are MNHEY and SMNVEV (reference sequence). The CDR3 is 13 residues long. The CDR3 DNA sequence: TGTGCCAGCGGGGACAGGGCTAACTATGGCTACACCTTC. Translated: CASGDRANYGYTF.

The rearrangement links TRBV5-1 to TRBJ2-1; D is possibly TRBD2 (6 bases). Per germline, CDR1 SGHRS and CDR2 YFSETQ. This CDR3 has 14 residues. V shed 9 bases and J shed 6 bases, with 19 bases lying between them. CDR3 DNA: TGCGCCACCCGCCGGGAGAGTGGGTTCAATGAGCAGTTCTTC. Translating gives CATRRESGFNEQFF. Full variable domain (missing parts from reference TRBV5-1 and TRBJ2-1): KAGVTQTPRYLIKTRGQQVTLSCSPISGHRSVSWYQQTPGQGLQFLFEYFSETQRNKGNFPGRFSGRQFSNSRSEMNVSTLELGDSALYLCATRRESGFNEQFFGPGTRLTVL.